This TCR beta chain was sequenced during a study of cytomegalovirus exposure and HLA in healthy donors. Study context: Researchers found that just over 80% of 350 to 500 genotyped donors fell within the Caucasian-associated ancestry cluster.

Vbeta (60) and Jbeta (13) primers were used in the PCR. TCRdb's copy holds only in-frame clones and misses some; the assay was immunoSEQ multiplex PCR. This table has 150,000 to 200,000 clones, under 75% appearing once. Of note for this clone: The antigen is unknown.

Study-wide results and caveats: Reports described diagnosis of cytomegalovirus status by the classifier as highly specific and sensitive. Later analysis associated a missense DCLRE1C variant with TCR beta V- and J-gene trimming.

CDR1 is LGHNA and CDR2 is YNFKEQ in the germline V gene. The CDR3 is made up of 15 amino acids. Trimming took 3 bases from V and 2 from J, leaving 13 bases between them. Sequenced sample: PBMCs. The chain uses TRBV4-2 and TRBJ2-5; D unclear. The clonotype originates from a man aged 35 to 55 in good health and CMV-seropositive. CDR3 coding DNA: TGTGCCAGCAGCCAGCAGGCCCTCAAGCAAGAGACCCAGTACTTC. Protein: CASSQQALKQETQYF.